The 27 T cell receptor beta chains below all came from one sample that was sequenced in a study of blood T cell repertoires in COVID-19. TCRdb's table, derived via immunoSEQ multiplex PCR, lists solely in-frame clones and lacks some. This repertoire shows a few hundred thousand clones, around three quarters found once; its top ten account for roughly 6.7%. Sequenced material: peripheral blood. Receptor source: a woman aged 70-85 years with acute or convalescent COVID-19.

The chain carries TRBV19 and TRBJ2-3, with TRBD2 matching 8 bases. J gave up 4 bases and V 7 bases, and 13 bases lay outside the gene matches. Germline V gene sequence: CDR1 LNHDA, CDR2 SQIVND (reference sequence). The CDR3 length is 16 residues. CDR3 nucleotide sequence: TGTGCCAGTACCCCCCCGGGAGGGACCGGGGCAGATACGCAGTATTTT. Residues: CASTPPGGTGADTQYF.

V and J are TRBV7-9 and TRBJ2-5, with D possibly TRBD1 on 5 matching bases. This CDR3 region has 16 residues. Trimming took 2 bases from V and 2 from J, leaving 15 bases between them. Germline-derived CDR1 and CDR2 are SEHNR and FQNEAQ (reference sequence). The CDR3, as DNA: TGTGCCAGCAGCTTACTGTGGACACCGAGTCAAGAGACCCAGTACTTC. The encoded protein is CASSLLWTPSQETQYF. The full variable domain, its missing parts supplied by reference TRBV7-9 and TRBJ2-5, is DTGVSQNPRHKITKRGQNVTFRCDPISEHNRLYWYRQTLGQGPEFLTYFQNEAQLEKSRLLSDRFSAERPKGSFSTLEIQRTEQGDSAMYLCASSLLWTPSQETQYFGPGTRLLVL.

The chain couples TRBV18 to TRBJ1-2; no definite D call. The germline V gene encodes CDR1 KGHSH and CDR2 LQKENI. CDR3 length: 13 residues. Between the trimmed V and J ends, which lost 0 bases and 2 bases, there was a span of 4 bases. The CDR3 protein is CASSPPQNYGYTF. Written as DNA, the CDR3 is TGTGCCAGCTCACCACCGCAGAACTATGGCTACACCTTC.

This clone has a single count. The chain recombines TRBV6-6 with TRBJ2-7; D is possibly TRBD2 (5 bases). The CDR3 has 14 amino acids. Germline V CDR1 and CDR2: MNHNY, SVGAGI (reference sequence). Trimming stripped 6 bases from V and 2 bases from J, with 14 bases between. CDR3 nucleotides: TGTGCCAGCAGGCCCCAGGTCGGGGCCTACGAGCAGTACTTC. This encodes CASRPQVGAYEQYF.

This chain joins TRBV5-4 and TRBJ2-2; D possibly corresponds to TRBD1 (5 bases). The germline CDR1 and CDR2 sequences are SGHNT and YYREEE (reference sequence). Trimming stripped 0 bases from V and 1 base from J, with 7 bases between. There are 15 residues in the CDR3. This chain's CDR3 is CASSLAGLNTGELFF. CDR3 nucleotides: TGTGCCAGCAGCTTGGCAGGGTTGAACACCGGGGAGCTGTTTTTT.

This CDR3 is CASSTGQGSNEQYF. The DNA of the CDR3 is TGTGCCAGCAGCACGGGACAGGGGAGCAACGAGCAGTACTTC. This chain joins TRBV5-6 and TRBJ2-7; 10 positions agree with TRBD1. V shed 4 bases and J 5 bases; nucleotides not matched to a gene: 6. CDR3 length equals 14 residues. CDR1 and CDR2 (germline): SGHDT, YYEEEE.

The gene calls are TRBV14 and TRBJ2-1; 7 nucleotides agree with TRBD2. The J segment lost 5 bases and the V segment lost 2 bases, leaving 3 bases of the junction unmatched. The V gene's germline CDR1 is SGHDN and CDR2 FVKESK. This CDR3 is 14 amino acids long. This CDR3 is CASSQLAADNEQFF. In nucleotides, the CDR3 is TGTGCCAGCAGCCAACTAGCGGCCGACAATGAGCAGTTCTTC.

The chain combines TRBV18 with TRBJ2-2; 8 bases are shared with TRBD2. This CDR3 spans 13 amino acids. The germline V gene encodes CDR1 KGHSH and CDR2 LQKENI. V gave up 3 bases and J gave up 6 bases; unmatched junction bases: 0. The CDR3 nucleotides read TGTGCCAGCTCACCGCGGGGGGCCGGGGAGCTGTTTTTT. Translation: CASSPRGAGELFF. Complete variable domain (other parts from reference TRBV18 and TRBJ2-2): NAGVMQNPRHLVRRRGQEARLRCSPMKGHSHVYWYRQLPEEGLKFMVYLQKENIIDESGMPKERFSAEFPKEGPSILRIQQVVRGDSAAYFCASSPRGAGELFFGEGSRLTVL.

This sequence joins TRBV19 and TRBJ2-7; tentatively, D is TRBD1 (6 bases). From germline, CDR1 is LNHDA and CDR2 SQIVND (reference sequence). The CDR3 is 16 amino acids. V lost 9 bases and J 3 bases, leaving 24 bases between the germline ends. This chain's CDR3 is CASQGSVTQGYYEQYF. For the CDR3, the DNA is TGTGCCAGCCAGGGGTCGGTCACGCAGGGGTACTACGAGCAGTACTTC.

CDR3 in DNA: TGCAGTGCTAGTCTTAAGACAGGGGTCCACGAGCAGTACTTC. This translates into CSASLKTGVHEQYF. The genes are TRBV20-1 and TRBJ2-7, with 8 bases matching TRBD1. Trimming took 3 bases from V and 5 from J; bases not matched to a gene: 9. Germline CDR1 DFQATT, CDR2 SNEGSKA (reference sequence). This CDR3 has 14 amino acids.

This chain links TRBV3-1 (or the pseudogene TRBV3-2) with TRBJ2-3, with D maybe TRBD1 (6 bases). V dropped 5 bases and J dropped 3 bases, with 15 bases sitting between them. The germline V gene encodes CDR1 LGHDT and CDR2 YNNKEL (reference sequence). This CDR3 spans 15 amino acids. The CDR3 protein is CASSEGQDPTDTQYF. The CDR3 DNA reads TGTGCCAGCAGCGAGGGACAAGACCCAACAGATACGCAGTATTTT.

The J gene is TRBJ2-7, the V gene TRBV7-2, with 9 positions matching TRBD1. CDR1 and CDR2 from the germline V gene are SGHTA and FQGNSA. The CDR3 is 15 amino acids. V lost 1 base and J lost 2; bases outside the gene matches: 3. The CDR3 is CASSLETGGTYEQYF. CDR3 sequence (DNA): TGTGCCAGCAGCTTAGAAACAGGGGGCACCTACGAGCAGTACTTC.

The chain has TRBV6-2 or TRBV6-3 and TRBJ1-2; D is unresolved. V dropped 2 bases and J dropped 4 bases, with 11 bases sitting between them. Germline CDR1 MNHEY, CDR2 SVGEGT. This CDR3 has 14 amino acids. The CDR3 coding sequence is TGTGCCAGCAGTTACGGCCTTAATCTCTATGGCTACACCTTC. Translating it yields CASSYGLNLYGYTF.

Worth noting for this clone: Different DNA sequences within this sample yield the same CDR3. The DNA of the CDR3 is TGTGCCAGCAGCAGAACTAGCGGCACAGATACGCAGTATTTT. It codes for CASSRTSGTDTQYF. The chain couples TRBV7-9 to TRBJ2-3, with 7 bases identical to TRBD2. Germline assignment: CDR1 SEHNR and CDR2 FQNEAQ (reference sequence). The V gene end was trimmed by 5 bases and the J gene end by 1 base; junction bases not matched to a gene: 3. This CDR3 is 14 amino acids long.

This chain links TRBV6-5 with TRBJ1-5; TRBD1 aligns across 8 bases. The CDR3 is made up of 14 amino acids. Germline V lookup: CDR1 MNHEY, CDR2 SVGAGI. With V trimmed by 6 bases and J by 1 base, 2 bases remained unmatched. In DNA, the CDR3 is TGTGCCAGCAGCGGACAGGGCAGCAATCAGCCCCAGCATTTT. Translated: CASSGQGSNQPQHF.

The chain carries TRBV18 and TRBJ2-3; no reliable D call. V gave up 4 bases and J gave up 2 bases, with 7 bases separating them. This CDR3 is 13 amino acids long. CDR1 and CDR2 from the germline V gene are KGHSH and LQKENI. This chain's CDR3 is CASSLSFTDTQYF. In DNA, the CDR3 is TGTGCCAGCTCACTCTCTTTCACAGATACGCAGTATTTT.

This clone is a singleton in its sample. The V and J genes are TRBV12-3 or TRBV12-4 and TRBJ2-3; possible D gene TRBD2, 7 bases. V dropped 6 bases and J dropped 4 bases, with 11 bases sitting between them. The CDR3 is 13 residues long. CDR3 sequence reads: CASRGGAADTQYF. CDR3 nucleotide sequence: TGTGCCAGCAGAGGGGGGGCGGCAGATACGCAGTATTTT.

The chain uses TRBV6-5 and TRBJ1-2; TRBD1 matches at 10 bases. The CDR3 totals 13 residues. V lost 7 bases, J lost 6 bases, and 5 bases stayed unmatched. In germline, CDR1 is MNHEY, CDR2 SVGAGI. CDR3 protein: CASTIGTGDGYTF. CDR3 bases: TGTGCCAGCACTATCGGGACAGGGGATGGCTACACCTTC.

This clone was counted a single time. In DNA form, the CDR3 reads TGTGCCAGCAGTTCCATAGGGACAGGAAAAGAGACCCAGTACTTC. Translated: CASSSIGTGKETQYF. The genes are TRBV27 and TRBJ2-5; 8 positions agree with TRBD1. The CDR3 spans 15 residues. J gave up 3 bases and V 4 bases, and 7 bases lay outside the gene matches. Germline V gene data show CDR1 as MNHEY and CDR2 as SMNVEV (reference sequence).

The chain combines TRBV18 with TRBJ2-3; D is uncertain. V lost 0 bases and J lost 3, with 10 bases in between. The CDR3 is 15 residues long. Germline V gene data show CDR1 as KGHSH and CDR2 as LQKENI. CDR3: CASSPPLSVTDTQYF. DNA for the CDR3: TGTGCCAGCTCACCACCGTTATCAGTTACAGATACGCAGTATTTT.

The gene calls are TRBV5-6 and TRBJ2-7; D perhaps matches TRBD1 (5 bases). This CDR3 has 16 amino acids. In germline, CDR1 is SGHDT, CDR2 YYEEEE. V lost 0 bases and J lost 3, with 16 bases in between. The chain's CDR3 is CASSLGLSRASYEQYV. In DNA, the CDR3 is TGTGCCAGCAGCTTGGGGTTGAGCAGGGCAAGCTACGAGCAGTACGTC.

This clone appeared a few times. The chain carries TRBV6-5 and TRBJ2-2; 7 positions agree with TRBD2. The germline CDR1 and CDR2 sequences are MNHEY and SVGAGI. The CDR3 totals 13 residues. Unmatched junction bases numbered 4, after V lost 6 bases and J lost 6 bases. The chain's CDR3 is CASSRTRSGELFF. CDR3 DNA sequence: TGTGCCAGCAGCCGGACTAGATCCGGGGAGCTGTTTTTT.

This clone was seen a handful of times. The chain links TRBV25-1 to TRBJ2-2, with D possibly being TRBD2 (5 bases). Germline loops: CDR1 MGHDK, CDR2 SYGVNS. Trimming took 5 bases from V and 5 from J, leaving 12 bases between them. This CDR3 contains 14 residues. CDR3 DNA: TGTGCCAGCAGTTTCCTCGGGGAAACCGGGGAGCTGTTTTTT. It encodes CASSFLGETGELFF.

The chain's CDR3 is CATSDPTGGTQYF. The DNA of the CDR3 is TGTGCCACCAGTGACCCCACAGGGGGTACGCAGTATTTT. The chain has TRBV24-1 and TRBJ2-3; TRBD1 matches at 8 bases. V gave up 4 bases and J gave up 8 bases; unmatched junction bases: 4. The CDR3 runs 13 residues. Germline-derived CDR1 and CDR2 are KGHDR and SFDVKD.

The V gene is TRBV6-2 or TRBV6-3, the J gene TRBJ2-5; D is unresolved. CDR3 length: 14 residues. Germline V gives CDR1 MNHEY, CDR2 SVGEGT. Trimming pared 5 bases from V and 4 bases from J, leaving 14 bases between. Written as DNA, the CDR3 is TGTGCCAGCAGTGGCCCCCTCACGGGAGAGACCCAGTACTTC. Amino acids: CASSGPLTGETQYF.

This clone was detected a few times. J is TRBJ1-2 and V is TRBV6-5; D might be TRBD1 (5 bases). Between the trimmed V and J ends, which lost 2 bases and 6 bases, there was a span of 13 bases. Germline V CDR1 and CDR2: MNHEY, SVGAGI. The CDR3 is made up of 14 amino acids. CDR3 in DNA: TGTGCCAGCAGTTACGGTAGGGGTTCGAATGGCTACACCTTC. It translates to CASSYGRGSNGYTF.

The chain is built from TRBV19 and TRBJ1-1; 12 bases are shared with TRBD1. The germline V gene has CDR1 LNHDA and CDR2 SQIVND (reference sequence). The CDR3 is 15 amino acids. V shed 11 bases and J 7 bases; nucleotides not matched to a gene: 14. In DNA, the CDR3 is TGTGCCGTAGCCCTTACGGGACAGGGGGCCGGTGAAGCTTTCTTT. Translation: CAVALTGQGAGEAFF.